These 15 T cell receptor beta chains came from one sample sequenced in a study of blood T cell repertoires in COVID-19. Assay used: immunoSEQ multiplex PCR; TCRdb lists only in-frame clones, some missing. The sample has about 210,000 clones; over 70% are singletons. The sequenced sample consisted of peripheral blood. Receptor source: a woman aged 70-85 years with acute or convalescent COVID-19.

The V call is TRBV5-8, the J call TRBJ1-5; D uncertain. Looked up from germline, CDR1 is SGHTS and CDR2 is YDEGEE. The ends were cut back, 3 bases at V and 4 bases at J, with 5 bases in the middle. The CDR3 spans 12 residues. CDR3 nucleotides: TGTGCCAGCAGCTCGCAGAATCAGCCCCAGCATTTT. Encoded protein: CASSSQNQPQHF.

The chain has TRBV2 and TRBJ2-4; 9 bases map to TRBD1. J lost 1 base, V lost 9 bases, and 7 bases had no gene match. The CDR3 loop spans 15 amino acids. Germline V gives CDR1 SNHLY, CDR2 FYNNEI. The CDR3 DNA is TGTGCCAGTTGCGGGACAGGGCTCGCCAAAAACATTCAGTACTTC. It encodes CASCGTGLAKNIQYF. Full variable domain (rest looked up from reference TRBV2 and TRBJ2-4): EPEVTQTPSHQVTQMGQEVILRCVPISNHLYFYWYRQILGQKVEFLVSFYNNEISEKSEIFDDQFSVERPDGSNFTLKIRSTKLEDSAMYFCASCGTGLAKNIQYFGAGTRLSVL.

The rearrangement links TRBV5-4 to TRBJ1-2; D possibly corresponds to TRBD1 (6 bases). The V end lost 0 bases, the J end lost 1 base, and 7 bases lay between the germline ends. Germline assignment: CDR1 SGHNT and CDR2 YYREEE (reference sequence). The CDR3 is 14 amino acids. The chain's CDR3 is CASSLGTDNYGYTF. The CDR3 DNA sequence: TGTGCCAGCAGCTTGGGGACAGATAACTATGGCTACACCTTC. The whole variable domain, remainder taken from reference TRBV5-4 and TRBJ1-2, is ETGVTQSPTHLIKTRGQQVTLRCSSQSGHNTVSWYQQALGQGPQFIFQYYREEENGRGNFPPRFSGLQFPNYSSELNVNALELDDSALYLCASSLGTDNYGYTFGSGTRLTVV.

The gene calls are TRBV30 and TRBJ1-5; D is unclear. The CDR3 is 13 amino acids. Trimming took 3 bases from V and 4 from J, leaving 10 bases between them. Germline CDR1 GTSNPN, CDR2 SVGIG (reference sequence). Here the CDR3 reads CAWSRRANQPQHF. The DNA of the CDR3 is TGTGCCTGGAGCCGGCGGGCAAATCAGCCCCAGCATTTT.

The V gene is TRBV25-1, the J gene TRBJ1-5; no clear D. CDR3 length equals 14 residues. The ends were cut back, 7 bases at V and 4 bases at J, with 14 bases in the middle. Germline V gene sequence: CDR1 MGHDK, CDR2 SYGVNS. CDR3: CASKASRGNQPQHF. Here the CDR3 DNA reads TGTGCCAGCAAAGCAAGCAGAGGAAATCAGCCCCAGCATTTT.

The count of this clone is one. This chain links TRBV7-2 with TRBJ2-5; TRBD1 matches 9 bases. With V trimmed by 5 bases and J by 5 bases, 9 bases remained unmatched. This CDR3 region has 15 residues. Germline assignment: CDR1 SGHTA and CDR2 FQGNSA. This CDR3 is CASSLQTTGGETQYF. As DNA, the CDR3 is TGTGCCAGCAGCCTCCAAACGACAGGGGGGGAGACCCAGTACTTC.

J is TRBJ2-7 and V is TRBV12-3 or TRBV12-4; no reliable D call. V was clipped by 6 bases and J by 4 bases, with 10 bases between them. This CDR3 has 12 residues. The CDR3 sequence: CASSRTVYEQYF. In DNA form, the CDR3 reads TGTGCCAGCAGCCGAACGGTGTACGAGCAGTACTTC.

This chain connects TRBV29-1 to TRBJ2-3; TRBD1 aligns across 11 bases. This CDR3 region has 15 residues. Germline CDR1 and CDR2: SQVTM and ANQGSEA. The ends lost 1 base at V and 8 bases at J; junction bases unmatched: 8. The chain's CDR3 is CSVEGTGGVDFTQYF. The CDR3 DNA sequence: TGCAGCGTTGAAGGGACAGGGGGCGTAGATTTTACGCAGTATTTT.

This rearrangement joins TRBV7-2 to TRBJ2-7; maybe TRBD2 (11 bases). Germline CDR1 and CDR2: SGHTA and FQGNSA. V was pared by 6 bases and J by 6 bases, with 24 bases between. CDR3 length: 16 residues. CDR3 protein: CASRLAGGQGTGEQYF. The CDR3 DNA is TGTGCCAGCAGGCTAGCGGGGGGACAGGGGACGGGCGAGCAGTACTTC.

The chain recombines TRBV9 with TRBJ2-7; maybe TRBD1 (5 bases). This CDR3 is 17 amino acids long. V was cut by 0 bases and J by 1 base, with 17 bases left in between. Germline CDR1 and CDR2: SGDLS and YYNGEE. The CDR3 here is CASSVVTLEQDSYEQYF. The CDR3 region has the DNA TGTGCCAGCAGCGTAGTCACTCTTGAACAGGATTCCTACGAGCAGTACTTC.

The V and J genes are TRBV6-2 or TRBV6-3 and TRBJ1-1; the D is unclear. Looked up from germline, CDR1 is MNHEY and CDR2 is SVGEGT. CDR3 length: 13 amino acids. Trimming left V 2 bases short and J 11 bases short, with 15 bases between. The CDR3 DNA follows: TGTGCCAGCAGTTACCCTAACCTTGCATGGGCTTTCTTT. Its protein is CASSYPNLAWAFF.

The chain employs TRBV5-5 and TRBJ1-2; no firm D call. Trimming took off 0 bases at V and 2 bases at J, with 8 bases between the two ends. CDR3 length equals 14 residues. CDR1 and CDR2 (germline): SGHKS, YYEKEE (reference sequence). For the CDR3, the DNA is TGTGCCAGCAGCTTGGATCGGGGAAACTATGGCTACACCTTC. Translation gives CASSLDRGNYGYTF.

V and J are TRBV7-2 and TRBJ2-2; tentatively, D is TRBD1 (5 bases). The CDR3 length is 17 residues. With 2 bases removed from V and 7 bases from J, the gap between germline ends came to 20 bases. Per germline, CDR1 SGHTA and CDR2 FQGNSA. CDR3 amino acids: CASSLSAGMGSGGELFF. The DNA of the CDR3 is TGTGCCAGCAGCTTATCGGCAGGGATGGGGTCGGGCGGGGAGCTGTTTTTT.

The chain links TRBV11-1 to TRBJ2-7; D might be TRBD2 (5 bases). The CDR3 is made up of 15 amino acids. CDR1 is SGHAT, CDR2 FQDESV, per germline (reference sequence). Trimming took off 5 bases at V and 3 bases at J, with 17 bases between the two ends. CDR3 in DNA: TGTGCCAGCAGCCGCCGGGGATTATGGGACTACGAGCAGTACTTC. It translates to CASSRRGLWDYEQYF.

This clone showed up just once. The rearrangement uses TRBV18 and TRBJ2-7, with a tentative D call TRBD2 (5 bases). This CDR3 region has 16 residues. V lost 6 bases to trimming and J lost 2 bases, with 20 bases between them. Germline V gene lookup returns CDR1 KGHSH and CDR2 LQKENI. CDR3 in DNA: TGTGCCAGCTCCTTAAACGAAAACGAGGGCACCTACGAGCAGTACTTC. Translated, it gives CASSLNENEGTYEQYF.